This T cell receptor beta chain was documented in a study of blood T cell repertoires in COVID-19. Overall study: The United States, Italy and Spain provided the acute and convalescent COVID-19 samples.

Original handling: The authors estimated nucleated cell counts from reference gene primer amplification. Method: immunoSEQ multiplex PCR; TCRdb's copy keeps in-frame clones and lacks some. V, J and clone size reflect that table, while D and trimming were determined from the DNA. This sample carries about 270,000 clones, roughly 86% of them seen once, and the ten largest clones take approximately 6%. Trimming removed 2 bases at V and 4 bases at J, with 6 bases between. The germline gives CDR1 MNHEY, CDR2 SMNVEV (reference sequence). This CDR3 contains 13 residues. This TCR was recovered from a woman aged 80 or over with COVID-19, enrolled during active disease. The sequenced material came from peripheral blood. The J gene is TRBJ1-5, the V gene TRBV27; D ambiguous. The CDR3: CASSLEANQPQHF. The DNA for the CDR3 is TGTGCCAGCAGTTTAGAGGCGAATCAGCCCCAGCATTTT.